This T cell receptor beta chain comes out of a study of cytomegalovirus exposure and HLA in healthy donors (dated by TCRdb to 2017 to 2019). For context, the study as a whole: According to an earlier analysis of 587 of the donors, some 180 million T cells yielded some 110 million unique TCR beta sequences and more than 250 Gb of sequence data. An early release that covered roughly 600 HLA-typed donors contained about 300 gigabases of sequencing data and tens of millions of unique TCR sequences. The genetic ancestry cluster associated with self-reported Caucasian donors included 81% of the roughly 360 genotyped donors. The aim of the study was to test whether cataloging public T cell receptors could identify signatures of past pathogen exposure. The study used immunosequencing to profile the T cell repertoires of around 600 subjects and linked those repertoires to cytomegalovirus serostatus. In addition to the first cohort of 666 subjects, a separate validation cohort of 130 or so different subjects was used. High-throughput TCR immunosequencing, statistical association of individual TCRs with disease status, and machine learning were combined to predict cytomegalovirus infection status. In a later analysis, previously published TCR beta repertoires from 666 donors were re-analyzed and high-resolution HLA genotyping was added so that TCR occurrence patterns could be studied. Rather than drawing on any new phenotypic data, the later analysis identified candidate immune exposures from TCR beta sequences and the way those sequences occurred across donors. To decide whether each TCR beta V gene segment behaved as functional or pseudogenic, an earlier analysis of 587 of the donors relied on high-throughput TCR beta sequencing. Donor age, sex, ethnicity and CMV serostatus were compiled alongside the repertoire data. In a later genetic analysis, genome-wide SNP genotypes for about 65% of the roughly 700 donors were used, and that subset was treated as a discovery cohort. All discovery cohort repertoires had been generated using a single sequencing platform. Class I and class II HLA loci were covered by the typing at four-digit resolution. Typing coverage differed by locus: A, B, C, DRB1 and DQB1 were typed in about 629-630 donors, DQA1 in about 510, DPA1 in 600 to 610, and DPB1 in just under 490. About 5 DR-DQ haplotypes were handled as single units for association and clustering, since linkage in the cohort was strong. Across around 400 genotyped donors of the cohort, an average of roughly 230,000 unique TCR beta nucleotide sequences per donor were sequenced, and approximately 17% of those sequences were non-productive.

The paper as a whole reports these results and caveats: In vitro tests confirmed that three of the cytomegalovirus-associated TCR beta chains recognize cytomegalovirus antigens. Linkage disequilibrium might explain the correlated functional status among segregating V segments, but an unknown experimental factor could not be ruled out. In a later analysis, most CMV-associated TCR beta chains were found to appear HLA-restricted, with HLA associations seemingly driven largely by CMV exposure. Because some donors lacked HLA typing at each locus, the association tests relied only on the typed subset. Most TCR sequences were seen in very few donors, while some public TCRs were found in many individuals. The study listed 150 to 200 TCR beta chains as associated with cytomegalovirus. In an earlier analysis of 450 to 750 of the donors, most TCR beta V segments appeared in productive rearrangements about 90% or about 30% of the time, broadly matching IMGT annotations. The only immune exposure information available for the cohort was CMV serostatus. A cluster of highly shared sequence variants was judged likely to be a technical artifact of the sequencing pipeline. In a later analysis, several top co-occurrence clusters were reported to appear linked to parvovirus B19, influenza, CMV and Epstein-Barr virus. When HLA alleles, especially DR and DQ, strongly co-occurred, attributing TCR associations to individual alleles was difficult. Cytomegalovirus status was reported to be diagnosed by the classifier with high specificity and sensitivity in both the original and validation cohorts. The cohort was sequenced for TCR beta chains only, and without alpha or paired-chain data the features that could be detected were limited. An association between a missense DCLRE1C variant and V-gene and J-gene trimming of TCR beta chains was found in a later genetic analysis and replicated in an independent cohort. According to the authors, the approach could potentially be generalized to other disease states and immunological phenotypes. In a later analysis, HLA-associated TCR beta chains showed more clonal expansion and lower generation probabilities than non-associated chains that were equally common. In a later genetic analysis, fewer N-insertions in productive TCRs were reported among donors in an Asian-associated ancestry cluster than the roughly 700-donor mean. In a later analysis, some 18,000 TCR beta sequences were associated with specific HLA alleles at a false discovery rate of 0.05. According to a later analysis, TCR association rates differed among HLA loci, with DRB1 alleles showing the most associated TCRs and HLA-C alleles showing the fewest. Because the 87-base-pair reads could not distinguish some IMGT-functional V segments, including TRBV6-2 and TRBV6-3, those segments were excluded. A further reported finding was that TCR beta sequences accurately predicted the HLA-A and HLA-B alleles for most subjects in the first cohort. Sequencing depth was assumed to be roughly uniform across donors in the presence/absence analyses, though that assumption may not hold. Because counts were too low, 15 to 20 rarely observed V segments, including chromosome 9 orphons, were excluded from the earlier analysis of several hundred of the donors.

Including cysteine and phenylalanine, the CDR3 has 17 amino acids. Of the read, only the CDR3 DNA is kept; its 51 bases are in frame from base 1. From a lookup of the germline V gene, CDR1 and CDR2 are SGHTA and FQGNSA. The cohort consisted of 650 to 850 healthy bone marrow donors. At the time of sampling, every cohort member was nominally healthy, though immune exposures that went unrecorded were likely present. The donor tested CMV seropositive, placing the donor among the approximately 310 seropositive members of the cohort. A peripheral blood sample was provided by each donor, and peripheral blood mononuclear cells were used for TCR beta sequencing. Genomic DNA was extracted from the blood cell samples with the Qiagen DNeasy Blood Extraction Kit. Libraries were built with the immunoSEQ multiplex PCR assay. The multiplex PCR relied on a mix of 60 forward primers for TCR Vbeta segments and 13 reverse primers for TCR Jbeta segments. The CDR3 region of rearranged TCR beta genes was amplified from genomic DNA by a multiplex PCR assay. Amplified TCR beta libraries were sequenced as 87-base-pair reads on the Illumina HiSeq System. The published analysis was carried out like this. Across the 600 to 700 repertoires, a later analysis counted 80 million or so unique TCR beta chains, 9 million to 14 million of which were shared by at least two donors. Raw reads were error-corrected and collapsed into unique sequences by a nearest-neighbor algorithm in which closely related sequences were merged to remove PCR and sequencing errors. To assign V, D and J gene segments, CDR3 sequences were aligned to IMGT reference sequences. For a sequence to be retained, a match of at least six nucleotides to both a V gene segment and a J gene segment was required. A rearrangement was called productive if the CDR3 had no stop codons and remained in frame with V and J, and every other rearrangement was called non-productive. CDR3 was defined according to IMGT convention as the region running from the second conserved V-encoded cysteine to the conserved J-encoded phenylalanine. In an earlier analysis of 550 to 650 of the donors, sequences lacking an unambiguous match to a single V gene segment were excluded. An earlier analysis of fewer than 750 of the donors called V segments functional above 56.7% productive rearrangements and segregating when the between-donor standard deviation exceeded 5%. A statistical classification framework was developed to diagnose cytomegalovirus status using the catalog of TCR beta chain sequences. V and J gene assignment, in a later analysis, came from comparing TCR nucleotide sequences with IMGT/GENE-DB human TR gene sequences. Using the TCRdist pipeline, a later analysis assigned CDR3 sequences along with most-parsimonious VDJ recombination scenarios. In a later analysis, every TCR beta chain was defined by the combination of its CDR3 amino acid sequence and its V-gene family, and reads without a unique V-gene family were dropped. As a way to deal with suspected cross-contamination and a sequencing artifact, a later analysis dropped 592 nucleotide sequences that were highly shared and had low generation probability. In a later analysis, a clonal expansion index was calculated for each public chain from normalized within-repertoire ranks of inferred template counts. In a later analysis, generation probabilities were computed with a VDJ recombination model fitted to out-of-frame rearrangements, and the resulting probabilities were checked against IGoR. Hypergeometric tests were used in a later analysis to score TCR-TCR, TCR-HLA and TCR-CMV co-occurrence, with a repertoire-size bias correction applied to the TCR pairs. A later analysis estimated false discovery rates by permuting HLA or CMV assignments 20 times. In a later analysis, co-occurring TCRs were grouped with DBSCAN, and TCRdist sequence similarity was added when clustering was performed within HLA-allele-positive subsets. Repertoires with fewer than 30,000 or more than 120,000 public chains were left out of co-occurrence clustering, as were roughly five repertoires with anomalous nucleotide sharing. TCRdb took this table from immuneACCESS and kept in-frame rearrangements with V and J called. Such tables lack part of the clones; where checked against another copy, unresolved V genes explain under half of the gap, and the rest is unexplained. V and J calls and clone size are copied from that table; D and trimming were computed from the DNA. The sample yields fewer than 130,000 clones; 50% to 70% were counted once. The leading ten clones occupy approximately 3.8% of the sample.

Concerning this clone itself: Its antigen specificity is not known. Its ends do not fully match the called genes, so a read error is possible. The sample contains more than one DNA sequence encoding this CDR3.

Sequenced sample: PBMCs. Here the chain combines TRBV7-2 and TRBJ1-2, with a tentative D gene TRBD1 over 6 matching bases. The receptor was derived from a man younger than 40 in good health and CMV-seropositive. The DNA is as follows: TGTGCCAGCAGAACTAGAGGGGGAGGGGCCGCTCACTATGGCTATACCTTC. The translation is CASRTRGGGAAHYGYTF.